This T cell receptor beta chain originates from a study of shared clonotypes between healthy human individuals. Donors comprised healthy HIV-negative adults lacking recent acute infections or vaccinations. Nashville, Tennessee was home to all donors, who were Caucasian adults. Notes on this clone: Antigen unknown.

PCR replicates from unsorted PBMC used approximately 0.3 ug DNA, and this amount was 25,000 to 30,000 T cell genomes. TCRdb's table, derived via immunoSEQ multiplex PCR, lists solely in-frame clones and lacks some. This table holds around 480,000 clones, roughly 85% found once. The V end was cut by 0 bases, the J end by 14 bases, with 13 bases between. There are 13 residues in the CDR3. The germline CDR1 and CDR2 sequences are LNHNV and YYDKDF (reference sequence). General study points: With few donors, the genetic and exposure-history diversity represented was limited.

Material for sequencing was PBMCs. The chain couples TRBV15 to TRBJ1-4; no clear D gene. This clonotype originated in a woman aged 40 to 49 in good health. Some clones in this sample may be carry-over from other donors' samples. The CDR3 DNA is TGTGCCACCAGCAGAGACCCAGGAAAAAGGCTGTTTTTT. This sequence encodes CATSRDPGKRLFF.